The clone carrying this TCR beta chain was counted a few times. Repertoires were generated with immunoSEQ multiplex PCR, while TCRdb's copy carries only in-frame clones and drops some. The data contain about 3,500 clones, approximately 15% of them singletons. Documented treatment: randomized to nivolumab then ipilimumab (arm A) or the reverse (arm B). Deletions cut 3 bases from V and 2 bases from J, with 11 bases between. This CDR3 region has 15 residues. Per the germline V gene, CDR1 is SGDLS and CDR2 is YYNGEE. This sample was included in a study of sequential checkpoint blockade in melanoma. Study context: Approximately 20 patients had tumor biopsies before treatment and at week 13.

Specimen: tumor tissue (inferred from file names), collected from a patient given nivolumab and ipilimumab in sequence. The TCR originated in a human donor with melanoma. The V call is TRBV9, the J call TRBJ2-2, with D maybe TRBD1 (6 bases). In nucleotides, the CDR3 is TGTGCCAGCAGCGCCTTACAGGGTAACACCGGGGAGCTGTTTTTT. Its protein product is CASSALQGNTGELFF.